This T cell receptor (beta chain) derives from a study of PD-1 blockade in classical Hodgkin lymphoma (dated by TCRdb to 2018 to 2020). Regarding the complete study: Nivolumab dosing was 3 mg/kg intravenously every 2 weeks, continuing until either disease progression or unacceptable toxicity. To define a peripheral blood immune signature of response to PD-1 blockade in classical Hodgkin lymphoma, the study combined TCR beta sequencing with CyTOF. Findings and caveats that apply to the study as a whole: Baseline TCR diversity was reported as lower in newly diagnosed patients than in healthy donors, and lower still in relapsed/refractory patients. Lower diversity was seen in patients whose nivolumab began less than 1 year after ASCT, and these patients were left out of later analyses so that immune reconstitution would not confound the results. CD4+ but not CD8+ TCR diversity rose significantly by C4D1 (p=0.0027 vs p=0.16), most apparent in complete responders (p=0.02). Trial patients achieving complete response had baseline diversity similar to newly diagnosed patients, whereas partial responders and progressors had significantly lower diversity. The study covered only a single clinical trial cohort, and the causes of the repertoire differences, possibly disease activity or prior therapy, were still not defined.

In regard to this clone: Its antigen is unknown. Within one base of it there is no much larger clone, and no base qualities were kept.

According to the study, the label for this sample's time point signals: cycle 4 day 1 (C4D1), after more than 5 weeks of nivolumab. Every trial patient had relapsed following autologous stem cell transplantation, and prior brentuximab vedotin exposure was what differed among cohorts A, B and C. The trial cohort comprised roughly 50 patients with relapsed/refractory classical Hodgkin lymphoma whose best overall responses were complete response, partial response or progressive disease. Trial patients were treated with single-agent nivolumab in the multi-cohort phase II CheckMate 205 trial. Best overall response was determined by an independent review committee according to the 2007 International Working Group response criteria. PBMCs from the trial were collected at three points: immediately before nivolumab initiation (C1D1), and during therapy at cycle 2 day 1 and cycle 4 day 1. Peripheral blood was collected in 8 mL Vacutainer Cell Preparation Tubes, from which PBMCs were isolated by centrifugation and then cryopreserved.

CDR1 SEHNR and CDR2 FQNEAQ are derived from the germline V gene (reference sequence). Spanning cysteine to phenylalanine, the CDR3 consists of 12 amino acids. Only CDR3 DNA remains: 36 bases, in frame from the first base. A distance of 4 bases separates the germline ends of V and J, which lose 1 base and 4 bases respectively. Genomic DNA was extracted with the Qiagen DNeasy kit from unsorted PBMCs and from negatively selected CD4+ and CD8+ fractions. TCR beta CDR3 regions were subjected to amplification by immunoSEQ multiplex PCR with primers that anneal to V and J segments. A synthetic immune receptor repertoire was used to minimize amplification bias, and any remaining bias was removed computationally after sequencing. In the original analysis: Repertoire diversity was quantified as the Shannon entropy index using custom Python scripts. Unsorted, CD4+ and CD8+ repertoires were examined separately, except in combined analyses, for which CD4+ and CD8+ sequences were merged in silico. A clone counted as expanded when the clone's frequency after treatment rose at least 2-fold relative to C1D1, and clones undetected at baseline were given a pseudocount of 0.5. Clones with 0 or 1 copy at C1D1 were classified as singleton clones, and clones with 2 or more copies were classified as non-singleton clones. Clones expanded in unsorted samples were assigned a CD4+, CD8+ or unknown annotation through matching of protein sequences in sorted samples from the same patient. Diversity changes from C1D1 to C4D1 were tested in paired samples using Wilcoxon tests. TCRdb obtained this table from immuneACCESS and retained in-frame rearrangements with V and J assigned. These tables miss some clones; where compared with another copy, unresolved V genes account for less than half of the shortfall, and the remainder is unexplained. For V, J and clone size, that table is used; D and trimming come from the DNA. The sample table contains 15,000 to 20,000 clones; only one count was recorded for less than 70% of them. The top ten clonotypes cover 6.5% to 9% of the sample.

The specimen was peripheral blood mononuclear cells (PBMCs), collected before the fourth cycle of nivolumab. This sequence was found in a human donor with classical Hodgkin lymphoma. The chain is made from TRBV7-9 and TRBJ1-2; the D gene cannot be resolved reliably. The DNA sequence is as follows: TGTGCCAGCAGCTTAGGACTCTATGGCTACACCTTC. This translates into CASSLGLYGYTF.